Below are 2 T cell receptor beta chains sequenced from a single sample in a study of neurological immune-mediated disorders (dated 2019 in TCRdb). Libraries came from 5' RACE. Reads for this sample came from an Illumina HiSeq 2500. TCRdb handled the public reads itself, with Q25 trimming in fastp and clone calling in MiXCR, and kept productive beta chains. Each record represents a unique CDR3 protein, reported with the most common genes and DNA among its rows. This sample gives more than 70,000 distinct CDR3 sequences in total; approximately 17% of them show up just once. The ten largest make up roughly 15% of the sample. Material for sequencing was PBMCs. Source of these receptors: a woman aged 40 to 50 in good health.

This sequence joins TRBV19 and TRBJ2-7, with TRBD1 identical over 7 bases. CDR1 is LNHDA and CDR2 is SQIVND in the germline V gene (reference sequence). The V and J ends lost 1 base and 0 bases, in that order; junction bases with no gene match: 3. The CDR3 totals 15 residues. This CDR3 is CASSIVGTASYEQYF. As DNA, the CDR3 is TGTGCCAGTAGTATAGTTGGGACAGCCTCCTACGAGCAGTACTTC.

This clonotype was seen ten or more times. The chain uses TRBV12-3 or TRBV12-4 and TRBJ2-6; possibly TRBD1 for D (6 bases). This CDR3 is 18 amino acids long. V lost 6 bases and J 0 bases, leaving 18 bases between the germline ends. The CDR3 sequence is CASSQDVGANSGANVLTF. CDR3 DNA: TGTGCCAGCAGCCAAGACGTGGGGGCCAACTCTGGGGCCAACGTCCTGACTTTC.